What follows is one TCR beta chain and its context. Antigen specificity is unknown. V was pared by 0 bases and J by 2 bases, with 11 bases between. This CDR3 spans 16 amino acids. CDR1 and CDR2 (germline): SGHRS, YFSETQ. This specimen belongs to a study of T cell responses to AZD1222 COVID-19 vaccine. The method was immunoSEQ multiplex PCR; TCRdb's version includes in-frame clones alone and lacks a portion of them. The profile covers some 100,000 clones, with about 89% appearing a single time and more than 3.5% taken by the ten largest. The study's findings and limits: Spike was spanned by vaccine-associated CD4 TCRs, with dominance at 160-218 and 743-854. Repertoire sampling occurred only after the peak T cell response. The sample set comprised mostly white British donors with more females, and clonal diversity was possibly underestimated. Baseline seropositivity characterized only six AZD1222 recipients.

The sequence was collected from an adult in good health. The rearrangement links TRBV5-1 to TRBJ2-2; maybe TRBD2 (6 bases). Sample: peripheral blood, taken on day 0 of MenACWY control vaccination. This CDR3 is CASSLAQRVNTGELFF. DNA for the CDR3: TGCGCCAGCAGCTTGGCCCAGCGGGTAAACACCGGGGAGCTGTTTTTT.